This entry lists 8 T cell receptor beta chains sequenced from one sample in a study of blood T cell repertoires in COVID-19. Sequencing used immunoSEQ multiplex PCR; TCRdb keeps in-frame clones, though not all of them. The data show 150,000 or so clones, more than 75% seen once. Sequenced material: peripheral blood. These receptors all stem from a man in his sixties with active or convalescent COVID-19.

The genes are TRBV28 and TRBJ1-2, with D possibly matching TRBD1 (6 bases). Germline V gene sequence: CDR1 MDHEN, CDR2 SYDVKM. The CDR3 contains 13 residues. Deletions cut 4 bases from V and 8 bases from J, with 14 bases between. The CDR3: CASSSGESRGYTF. As DNA, the CDR3 is TGTGCCAGCAGTTCAGGGGAGTCAAGGGGCTACACCTTC.

V usage is TRBV4-1 and J usage is TRBJ2-2; 8 bases agree with TRBD1. V lost 3 bases and J lost 1; bases outside the gene matches: 4. The CDR3 runs to 16 residues. Germline-derived CDR1 and CDR2 are MGHRA and YSYEKL. DNA of the CDR3: TGCGCCAGCAGCCAGGCCGGGACAGGGAACACCGGGGAGCTGTTTTTT. Protein product: CASSQAGTGNTGELFF.

The V call is TRBV5-1, the J call TRBJ2-1, with TRBD2 identical over 10 bases. Germline V gene lookup returns CDR1 SGHRS and CDR2 YFSETQ. The J segment lost 6 bases and the V segment lost 5 bases, leaving 8 bases of the junction unmatched. This CDR3 contains 15 residues. Here the CDR3 reads CASRFLAGVGNEQFF. The CDR3 bases are TGCGCCAGCAGGTTTCTAGCGGGAGTAGGCAATGAGCAGTTCTTC.

The chain combines TRBV11-1 with TRBJ1-2; possibly TRBD1 for D (6 bases). CDR1 and CDR2 (germline): SGHAT, FQDESV (reference sequence). The CDR3 contains 13 residues. The ends were cut back, 1 base at V and 9 bases at J, with 12 bases in the middle. CDR3 bases: TGTGCCAGCAGCTTAGACAGGGCTCGCAGCTACACCTTC. This sequence encodes CASSLDRARSYTF. The full variable domain, in which reference TRBV11-1 and TRBJ1-2 provide the parts outside the CDR3, is EAEVAQSPRYKITEKSQAVAFWCDPISGHATLYWYRQILGQGPELLVQFQDESVVDDSQLPKDRFSAERLKGVDSTLKIQPAELGDSAMYLCASSLDRARSYTFGSGTRLTVV.

V and J are TRBV19 and TRBJ2-3; no definite D call. This CDR3 has 11 residues. The germline gives CDR1 LNHDA, CDR2 SQIVND (reference sequence). V was shortened by 3 bases and J by 6 bases, with 4 bases between the two germline ends. The CDR3 here is CASSIADTQYF. The CDR3 nucleotides read TGTGCCAGTAGTATTGCGGATACGCAGTATTTT.

The J gene is TRBJ1-3, the V gene TRBV10-3; D possibly corresponds to TRBD1 (6 bases). Germline values: CDR1 ENHRY, CDR2 SYGVKD. CDR3 size: 14 residues. V was shortened by 4 bases and J by 4 bases, with 11 bases between the two germline ends. CDR3 sequence: CAISGPGAGNTIYF. In DNA, the CDR3 is TGTGCCATCAGTGGCCCAGGGGCGGGAAACACCATATATTTT.

The chain combines TRBV14 with TRBJ2-7, with 15 nucleotides matching TRBD2. CDR1 and CDR2 (germline): SGHDN, FVKESK. The CDR3 loop spans 18 amino acids. J gave up 0 bases and V 4 bases, and 7 bases lay outside the gene matches. This CDR3 reads CASSPGTSGRLSSYEQYF. CDR3 coding DNA: TGTGCCAGCAGCCCAGGGACTAGCGGGAGGTTGAGCTCCTACGAGCAGTACTTC.

J is TRBJ2-7 and V is TRBV7-9; the match to TRBD2 covers 7 bases. This CDR3 has 16 residues. Germline V lookup: CDR1 SEHNR, CDR2 FQNEAQ (reference sequence). Germline trimming cut 5 bases from V and 3 bases from J; bases unmatched to any gene: 13. CDR3 sequence reads: CASSPYPGLESYEQYF. CDR3 in DNA: TGTGCCAGCAGCCCATATCCCGGACTAGAGAGCTACGAGCAGTACTTC.